This T cell receptor beta chain was retrieved from a study of T cell repertoires in cytomegalovirus infection. Study-wide context: CMV epitopes, recently identified HLA-C-restricted and well-studied HLA-B-restricted, were used.

This clonotype was seen a handful of times. The antigen is undetermined. Trimming removed 2 bases at V and 1 base at J, with 11 bases between. CDR1 MNHEY and CDR2 SMNVEV come from the germline V gene (reference sequence). CDR3 length: 15 residues. TCRdb reprocessed the reads with MiXCR, giving one entry per CDR3 protein. The sample consists of about 890,000 distinct CDR3 sequences, 31% of them appearing once. V usage is TRBV27 and J usage is TRBJ2-5; TRBD2 is a possible D gene (6 bases). The clonotype comes from a human donor in good health (CMV status not recorded). Some clones in this sample may be carry-over from other donors' samples. Sequenced here: cultured CD8+ T cells from PBMCs, sampled from culture after CMV antigen stimulation. CDR3 sequence reads: CASSLTGEAQETQYF. CDR3 coding DNA: TGTGCCAGCAGTTTAACGGGGGAGGCCCAAGAGACCCAGTACTTC.